This TCR beta chain derives from a study of cytomegalovirus exposure and HLA in healthy donors. The V and J ends lost 4 bases and 10 bases respectively, with 11 bases between them. Germline CDR1 is LNHDA and CDR2 is SQIVND (reference sequence). The CDR3 has 13 residues. With 60 Vbeta and 13 Jbeta primers, the PCR was carried out. The table came from immunoSEQ multiplex PCR; TCRdb's copy has only in-frame clones and leaves some out. Among about 200,000 clones listed, 70% were seen once. The chain combines TRBV19 with TRBJ1-6; D uncertain. Sequencing used PBMCs. This sequence was found in a man in his forties in good health and CMV-seropositive. In DNA, the CDR3 is TGTGCCAGTAGTACCCTAGACGGGTCACCCCTCCACTTT. Translating it yields CASSTLDGSPLHF. The full variable domain, completed using reference TRBV19 and TRBJ1-6, is DGGITQSPKYLFRKEGQNVTLSCEQNLNHDAMYWYRQDPGQGLRLIYYSQIVNDFQKGDIAEGYSVSREKKESFPLTVTSAQKNPTAFYLCASSTLDGSPLHFGNGTRLTVT.